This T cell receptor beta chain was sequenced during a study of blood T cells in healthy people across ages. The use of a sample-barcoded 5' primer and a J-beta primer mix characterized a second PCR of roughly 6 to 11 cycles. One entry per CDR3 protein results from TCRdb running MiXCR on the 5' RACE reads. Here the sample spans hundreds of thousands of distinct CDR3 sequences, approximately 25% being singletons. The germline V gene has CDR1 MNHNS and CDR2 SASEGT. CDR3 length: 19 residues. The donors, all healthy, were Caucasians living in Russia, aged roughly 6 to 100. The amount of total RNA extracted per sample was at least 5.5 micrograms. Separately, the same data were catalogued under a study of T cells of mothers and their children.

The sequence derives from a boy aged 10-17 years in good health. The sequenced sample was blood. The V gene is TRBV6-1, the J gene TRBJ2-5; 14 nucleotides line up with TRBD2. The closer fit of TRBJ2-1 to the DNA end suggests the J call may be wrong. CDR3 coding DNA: TGTGCCAGCACCCTAAATGGACTAGCGGGGGGCGCCTCCTACAATGAGCAGTTCTTC. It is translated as CASTLNGLAGGASYNEQFF.